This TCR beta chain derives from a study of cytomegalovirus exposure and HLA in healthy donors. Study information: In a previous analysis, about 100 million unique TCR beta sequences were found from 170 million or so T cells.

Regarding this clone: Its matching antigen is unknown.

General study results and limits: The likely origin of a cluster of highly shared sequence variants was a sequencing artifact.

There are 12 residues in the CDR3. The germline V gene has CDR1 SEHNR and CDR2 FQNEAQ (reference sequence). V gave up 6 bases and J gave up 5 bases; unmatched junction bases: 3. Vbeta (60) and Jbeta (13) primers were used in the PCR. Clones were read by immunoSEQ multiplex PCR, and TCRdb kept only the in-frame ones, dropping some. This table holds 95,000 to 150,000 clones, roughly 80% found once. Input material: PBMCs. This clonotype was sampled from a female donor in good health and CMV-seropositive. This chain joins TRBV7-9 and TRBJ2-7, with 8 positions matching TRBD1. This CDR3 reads CASSRDRNEQYF. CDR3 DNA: TGTGCCAGCAGTCGGGACAGGAACGAGCAGTACTTC. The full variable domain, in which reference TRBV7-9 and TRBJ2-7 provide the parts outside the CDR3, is DTGVSQNPRHKITKRGQNVTFRCDPISEHNRLYWYRQTLGQGPEFLTYFQNEAQLEKSRLLSDRFSAERPKGSFSTLEIQRTEQGDSAMYLCASSRDRNEQYFGPGTRLTVT.